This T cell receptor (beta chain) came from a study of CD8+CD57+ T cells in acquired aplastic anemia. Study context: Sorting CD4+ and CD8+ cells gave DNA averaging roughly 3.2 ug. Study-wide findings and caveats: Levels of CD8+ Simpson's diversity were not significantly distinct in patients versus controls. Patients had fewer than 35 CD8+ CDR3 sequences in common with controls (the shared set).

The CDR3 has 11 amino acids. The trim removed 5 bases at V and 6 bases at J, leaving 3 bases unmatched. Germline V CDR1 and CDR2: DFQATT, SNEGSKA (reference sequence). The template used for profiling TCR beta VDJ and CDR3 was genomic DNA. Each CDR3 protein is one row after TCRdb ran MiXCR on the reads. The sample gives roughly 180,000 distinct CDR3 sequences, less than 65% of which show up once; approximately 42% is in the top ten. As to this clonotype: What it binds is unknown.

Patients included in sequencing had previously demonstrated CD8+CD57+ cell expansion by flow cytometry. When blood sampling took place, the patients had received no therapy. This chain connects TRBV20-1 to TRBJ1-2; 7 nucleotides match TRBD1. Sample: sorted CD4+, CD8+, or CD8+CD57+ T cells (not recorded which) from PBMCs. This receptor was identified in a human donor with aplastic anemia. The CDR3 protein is CSAYDRDGYTF. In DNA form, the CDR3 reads TGCAGTGCTTACGACAGGGATGGCTACACCTTC.